The 13 T cell receptor beta chains below come from one sample, sequenced in a study of beta chain features in type 1 diabetes. Sequenced material consisted of expressed TCRB transcripts (all of the isolated RNA was reverse transcribed). Libraries were prepared by immunoSEQ multiplex PCR; TCRdb keeps only in-frame clonotypes and omits some of them. The sample records a few hundred thousand clones, more than 9% being singletons. Sequenced material: naive CD4+ T cells from blood. Every receptor here comes from a woman younger than 35 in good health.

This clone was observed a few times. The chain recombines TRBV18 with TRBJ1-3, with 7 bases lining up with TRBD1. The CDR3 is 14 residues long. With V trimmed by 8 bases and J by 4 bases, 8 bases remained unmatched. Germline V CDR1 and CDR2: KGHSH, LQKENI. DNA of the CDR3: TGTGCCAGCCAACTGGGACAGAACGGAAACACCATATATTTT. Translating it yields CASQLGQNGNTIYF. The variable domain in full, with the rest retrieved from reference TRBV18 and TRBJ1-3, is NAGVMQNPRHLVRRRGQEARLRCSPMKGHSHVYWYRQLPEEGLKFMVYLQKENIIDESGMPKERFSAEFPKEGPSILRIQQVVRGDSAAYFCASQLGQNGNTIYFGEGSWLTVV.

The chain couples TRBV19 to TRBJ2-1; 8 bases agree with TRBD2. The CDR3 spans 16 residues. Germline trimming cut 5 bases from V and 4 bases from J; bases unmatched to any gene: 10. The germline V gene has CDR1 LNHDA and CDR2 SQIVND (reference sequence). This CDR3 reads CASSPPGGTLYNEQFF. In DNA, the CDR3 is TGTGCCAGTAGTCCTCCGGGGGGGACCCTTTACAATGAGCAGTTCTTC.

V and J are TRBV7-3 and TRBJ2-3; possibly TRBD2 for D (6 bases). CDR1 is SGHTA and CDR2 is FQGTGA in the germline V gene. V lost 2 bases to trimming and J lost 4 bases, with 13 bases between them. The CDR3 loop spans 15 amino acids. This chain's CDR3 is CASSLSSGVSDTQYF. The CDR3, as DNA: TGTGCCAGCAGCTTATCGTCGGGGGTATCAGATACGCAGTATTTT. Full variable domain (rest looked up from reference TRBV7-3 and TRBJ2-3): GAGVSQTPSNKVTEKGKYVELRCDPISGHTALYWYRQSLGQGPEFLIYFQGTGAADDSGLPNDRFFAVRPEGSVSTLKIQRTERGDSAVYLCASSLSSGVSDTQYFGPGTRLTVL.

This clone has just a few counts. The chain is built from TRBV10-3 and TRBJ2-5; TRBD1 matches at 11 bases. With V trimmed by 4 bases and J by 1 base, 8 bases remained unmatched. CDR1 is ENHRY, CDR2 SYGVKD, per germline. The CDR3 runs to 17 residues. The CDR3 here is CAISGRPGQGGQETQYF. The CDR3 DNA sequence: TGTGCCATCAGTGGACGCCCGGGACAGGGGGGCCAAGAGACCCAGTACTTC.

The V gene is TRBV11-2, the J gene TRBJ2-1; the match to TRBD2 covers 12 bases. Germline CDR1 is SGHAT and CDR2 is FQNNGV. The V gene end was trimmed by 4 bases and the J gene end by 7 bases; junction bases not matched to a gene: 11. The CDR3 length is 17 residues. The CDR3 DNA reads as TGTGCCAGCAGCTCGGCGAGACTAGCGGGAGACTTGAATGAGCAGTTCTTC. Translation: CASSSARLAGDLNEQFF.

The table lists this clone with a few counts. This chain links TRBV5-6 with TRBJ1-1, with TRBD1 matching over 7 bases. After removal of 3 bases from V and 1 base from J, the junction contained 6 bases not matched to a gene. Germline CDR1 SGHDT, CDR2 YYEEEE. The CDR3 totals 15 residues. CDR3: CASSSTRQGNTEAFF. CDR3 coding DNA: TGTGCCAGCAGCTCTACACGACAGGGGAACACTGAAGCTTTCTTT. The full variable domain, with the rest looked up from reference TRBV5-6 and TRBJ1-1, is DAGVTQSPTHLIKTRGQQVTLRCSPKSGHDTVSWYQQALGQGPQFIFQYYEEEERQRGNFPDRFSGHQFPNYSSELNVNALLLGDSALYLCASSSTRQGNTEAFFGQGTRLTVV.

This clone was seen a few times. The chain uses TRBV7-2 and TRBJ2-2, with 9 positions matching TRBD2. CDR1 is SGHTA and CDR2 is FQGNSA in the germline V gene. This CDR3 spans 15 amino acids. V trimming: 3 bases; J trimming: 1 base; junction bases outside the gene matches: 0. CDR3 loop: CASSFSGRNTGELFF. The CDR3 DNA follows: TGTGCCAGCAGCTTTAGCGGGAGGAACACCGGGGAGCTGTTTTTT.

This clone was recorded a few times. The chain employs TRBV5-1 and TRBJ1-1; the D gene is possibly TRBD1 (6 bases). The V gene lost 2 bases and the J gene lost 7 bases, with 18 bases spanning the gap. The CDR3 totals 15 residues. Germline CDR1 SGHRS, CDR2 YFSETQ. CDR3 amino acids: CASSFAGGAKDEAFF. The CDR3 coding sequence is TGCGCCAGCAGCTTTGCTGGGGGGGCGAAGGATGAAGCTTTCTTT.

The genes are TRBV19 and TRBJ2-7; 11 bases match TRBD2. The CDR3 loop spans 15 amino acids. Trimming removed 7 bases from V and 3 bases from J; junction bases left unmatched: 8. Per germline, CDR1 LNHDA and CDR2 SQIVND (reference sequence). CDR3 in amino acids: CASKPTSGGVYEQYF. CDR3 sequence (DNA): TGTGCCAGTAAGCCAACTAGCGGGGGTGTCTACGAGCAGTACTTC.

A few counts support this clone. The chain has TRBV4-1 and TRBJ2-5, with 10 bases aligning to TRBD1. The germline V gene has CDR1 MGHRA and CDR2 YSYEKL. The CDR3 length is 17 residues. With 4 bases clipped from V and 0 bases from J, the junction kept 8 bases outside the gene matches. The CDR3 coding sequence is TGCGCCAGCAGCCGACCACGGACAGGGGGGAACCAAGAGACCCAGTACTTC. It translates to CASSRPRTGGNQETQYF.

The chain recombines TRBV30 with TRBJ2-3, with a possible D match to TRBD1 (6 bases). The CDR3 runs 17 residues. Trimming took off 0 bases at V and 3 bases at J, with 19 bases between the two ends. Germline CDR1 reads GTSNPN; CDR2 reads SVGIG (reference sequence). CDR3 DNA sequence: TGTGCCTGGAGTGTTTCGCGCGCAGGGGATGGAACAGATACGCAGTATTTT. Amino acid sequence: CAWSVSRAGDGTDTQYF. Combining the CDR3 with reference TRBV30 and TRBJ2-3 gives the whole variable domain SQTIHQWPATLVQPVGSPLSLECTVEGTSNPNLYWYRQAAGRGLQLLFYSVGIGQISSEVPQNLSASRPQDRQFILSSKKLLLSDSGFYLCAWSVSRAGDGTDTQYFGPGTRLTVL.

This clone was seen only a few times. The rearrangement joins TRBV5-6 to TRBJ1-2, with D possibly matching TRBD1 (6 bases). The CDR3 runs 15 residues. Germline V gene lookup returns CDR1 SGHDT and CDR2 YYEEEE. Trimming stripped 1 base from V and 2 bases from J, with 12 bases between. The CDR3 here is CASSLLRGINYGYTF. The CDR3 DNA follows: TGTGCCAGCAGCTTGTTGAGGGGGATCAACTATGGCTACACCTTC.

A few counts support this clone. The chain uses TRBV2 and TRBJ2-5; TRBD1 agrees at 10 bases. V gave up 7 bases and J gave up 5 bases; unmatched junction bases: 7. The CDR3 is 14 residues long. CDR1 is SNHLY, CDR2 FYNNEI, per germline. CDR3 loop: CASMRDRGRETQYF. The CDR3 DNA reads as TGTGCCAGCATGAGGGACAGGGGACGGGAGACCCAGTACTTC.